Presented here are 17 T cell receptor beta chains from one specimen sequenced in a study of control samples from healthy donors and cancer patients (dated by TCRdb to the early 2020s). Library preparation was by the immunoSEQ multiplex PCR assay. As stored in TCRdb, this immuneACCESS dataset retains in-frame rearrangements with V and J assigned. A fraction of the clones does not appear; measured against another copy, unresolved V genes explain less than half of the discrepancy, and the remainder lacks a known reason. In this sample the table shows roughly 120,000 clones, approximately 90% of which occur a single time. The ten most abundant clones make up approximately 2.3% of the sample. Sequenced material: blood. The receptors stem from a woman in her 70s in good health.

The chain couples TRBV2 to TRBJ1-2, with 10 bases fitting TRBD1. Germline values: CDR1 SNHLY, CDR2 FYNNEI. V dropped 5 bases and J dropped 6; count of bases not matched to a gene: 6. There are 14 residues in the CDR3. As DNA, the CDR3 is TGTGCCAGCAGTCAGAGGGGACAGGGGAATGGCTACACCTTC. Encoded protein: CASSQRGQGNGYTF. The full variable domain, completed using reference TRBV2 and TRBJ1-2, is EPEVTQTPSHQVTQMGQEVILRCVPISNHLYFYWYRQILGQKVEFLVSFYNNEISEKSEIFDDQFSVERPDGSNFTLKIRSTKLEDSAMYFCASSQRGQGNGYTFGSGTRLTVV.

This chain uses TRBV19 with TRBJ1-6; 8 positions match TRBD1. Germline lookup yields CDR1 LNHDA and CDR2 SQIVND (reference sequence). J was trimmed by 7 bases and V by 5 bases; bases with no gene match: 4. There are 14 residues in the CDR3. CDR3 in DNA: TGTGCCAGTAGTTGGACAGGGAAAAATTCACCCCTCCACTTT. Encoded protein: CASSWTGKNSPLHF.

The chain carries TRBV19 and TRBJ1-5; D unresolved. V was cut by 7 bases and J by 6 bases, with 16 bases left in between. The germline gives CDR1 LNHDA, CDR2 SQIVND (reference sequence). The CDR3 is 14 amino acids. CDR3 DNA: TGTGCCAGTAAGAGCGGGGAATTGATTCAGCCCCAGCATTTT. Translating gives CASKSGELIQPQHF.

V usage is TRBV7-2 and J usage is TRBJ1-5; D unclear. Looked up from germline, CDR1 is SGHTA and CDR2 is FQGNSA. Trimming removed 2 bases from V and 1 base from J, with 9 bases in between. The CDR3 has 15 residues. The CDR3 DNA sequence: TGTGCCAGCAGCTTACAAGGGTTGAGCAATCAGCCCCAGCATTTT. It is translated as CASSLQGLSNQPQHF.

This rearrangement joins TRBV3-1 (or the pseudogene TRBV3-2) to TRBJ2-2; D gene ambiguous. The CDR3 length is 15 residues. The V end was cut by 1 base, the J end by 4 bases, with 10 bases between. CDR1 is LGHDT, CDR2 YNNKEL, per germline (reference sequence). CDR3 loop: CASSQVSASTGELFF. The CDR3 DNA reads TGTGCCAGCAGCCAAGTTTCCGCGAGCACCGGGGAGCTGTTTTTT.

This clone was picked up one time. The chain is built from TRBV19 and TRBJ1-2; 8 bases line up with TRBD1. The CDR3 is 13 residues long. After removal of 5 bases from V and 7 bases from J, the junction contained 6 bases not matched to a gene. Germline lookup yields CDR1 LNHDA and CDR2 SQIVND (reference sequence). The CDR3 nucleotides are TGTGCCAGTAGTTCCCAGGGGGCGTCTGGCTACACCTTC. Residues: CASSSQGASGYTF.

The chain uses TRBV5-1 and TRBJ2-5; 8 bases are a match to TRBD2. Germline CDR1 is SGHRS and CDR2 is YFSETQ. V gave up 0 bases and J gave up 5 bases; unmatched junction bases: 9. The CDR3 totals 16 residues. CDR3 in amino acids: CASSLGSVAGTETQYF. The CDR3 DNA follows: TGCGCCAGCAGCTTGGGCTCAGTAGCGGGGACGGAGACCCAGTACTTC. The entire variable domain, with the rest obtained from reference TRBV5-1 and TRBJ2-5, is as follows: KAGVTQTPRYLIKTRGQQVTLSCSPISGHRSVSWYQQTPGQGLQFLFEYFSETQRNKGNFPGRFSGRQFSNSRSEMNVSTLELGDSALYLCASSLGSVAGTETQYFGPGTRLLVL.

The rearrangement links TRBV19 to TRBJ1-4; 7 bases map to TRBD1. Germline trimming cut 3 bases from V and 0 bases from J; bases unmatched to any gene: 4. Germline lookup yields CDR1 LNHDA and CDR2 SQIVND (reference sequence). The CDR3 runs 16 residues. The CDR3, as DNA: TGTGCCAGTAGTATCGGGACAGCCGCAACTAATGAAAAACTGTTTTTT. As protein: CASSIGTAATNEKLFF.

V gene TRBV6-5 combines with J gene TRBJ2-2, with 7 bases aligning to TRBD1. The J segment lost 7 bases and the V segment lost 6 bases, leaving 8 bases of the junction unmatched. The CDR3 is made up of 14 amino acids. The V gene's germline CDR1 is MNHEY and CDR2 SVGAGI. CDR3: CASRDRDGIGELFF. The CDR3 DNA reads TGTGCCAGCAGAGACAGGGATGGAATCGGGGAGCTGTTTTTT.

This chain joins TRBV19 and TRBJ1-6; D possibly corresponds to TRBD1 (6 bases). The V gene lost 5 bases and the J gene lost 7 bases, with 12 bases spanning the gap. CDR1 and CDR2 from the germline V gene are LNHDA and SQIVND (reference sequence). CDR3 size: 14 residues. The CDR3 loop reads CASSSSGGNSPLHF. The CDR3, as DNA: TGTGCCAGTAGTTCCTCCGGGGGCAATTCACCCCTCCACTTT.

This chain joins TRBV5-1 and TRBJ1-4; D unclear. This CDR3 has 15 residues. The V gene lost 5 bases and the J gene lost 3 bases, with 14 bases spanning the gap. Germline V gene lookup returns CDR1 SGHRS and CDR2 YFSETQ. Written as DNA, the CDR3 is TGCGCCAGCAGAGAGGTCGTACAGCCTAATGAAAAACTGTTTTTT. Its translation is CASREVVQPNEKLFF.

V gene TRBV10-3 combines with J gene TRBJ1-2; no reliable D call. This CDR3 spans 13 amino acids. Trimming took off 0 bases at V and 8 bases at J, with 10 bases between the two ends. Germline V gene lookup returns CDR1 ENHRY and CDR2 SYGVKD. CDR3 in amino acids: CAISESTGHGYTF. The CDR3 nucleotides read TGTGCCATCAGTGAGTCGACCGGCCACGGCTACACCTTC.

This chain uses TRBV5-1 with TRBJ1-4; D is perhaps TRBD1 (5 bases). Germline CDR1 is SGHRS and CDR2 is YFSETQ. The V gene lost 4 bases and the J gene lost 7 bases, with 11 bases spanning the gap. The CDR3 has 13 residues. The CDR3 spells CASSLSGSEKLFF. CDR3 nucleotides: TGCGCCAGCAGCCTTTCAGGGAGTGAAAAACTGTTTTTT.

V usage is TRBV3-1 (or the pseudogene TRBV3-2) and J usage is TRBJ2-1; TRBD2 matches at 12 bases. The CDR3 has 15 amino acids. The germline V gene encodes CDR1 LGHDT and CDR2 YNNKEL (reference sequence). V shed 7 bases, J shed 6 bases, and the junction held 7 bases outside the gene matches. The CDR3 DNA follows: TGTGCCAGCACCGTACTAGCGGGGGGCGGCAATGAGCAGTTCTTC. Protein product: CASTVLAGGGNEQFF.

This clone was seen just once. The J gene is TRBJ2-3, the V gene TRBV5-3; D might be TRBD2 (5 bases). TRBV5-3 is an ORF; its function is uncertain. V gave up 1 base and J gave up 0 bases, with 12 bases separating them. The CDR3 is 16 amino acids. CDR3 in amino acids: CARSLNSGTSTDTQYF. The DNA for the CDR3 is TGTGCCAGAAGCTTGAACTCGGGAACTAGCACAGATACGCAGTATTTT.

The chain employs TRBV5-4 and TRBJ1-1; D not certain. Deletions cut 4 bases from V and 8 bases from J, with 9 bases between. CDR1 is SGHNT, CDR2 YYREEE, per germline (reference sequence). The CDR3 covers 11 residues. DNA of the CDR3: TGTGCCAGCAGCCAAGAAACAGAAGCTTTCTTT. Translated, it gives CASSQETEAFF.

J is TRBJ2-3 and V is TRBV2; tentative D call: TRBD2 (6 bases). The CDR3 loop spans 14 amino acids. Germline CDR1 and CDR2: SNHLY and FYNNEI. V gave up 2 bases and J gave up 4 bases, with 10 bases separating them. This CDR3 reads CASSEPGEADTQYF. The CDR3 nucleotides read TGTGCCAGCAGTGAACCGGGGGAGGCAGATACGCAGTATTTT.